Included here is one TCR beta chain sequence, with context. Its antigen has not been determined. It has no much larger one-base neighbor in the sample; base qualities were not kept. This sample was taken from a study of CD8 T cells in ankylosing spondylitis (dated by TCRdb to about 2017). In the study overall: The study profiled T cell receptor beta repertoires in healthy donors and ankylosing spondylitis patients to find disease-linked TCR variants. In total, the full study cohort was made up of 108 healthy donors and 20 to 25 ankylosing spondylitis patients. Peripheral blood samples were taken, and synovial fluid was additionally collected from ankylosing spondylitis patients. General study outcomes and caveats: Significant enrichment of the disease-linked clones was reported in matched synovial fluid samples from ankylosing spondylitis patients. Blood from ankylosing spondylitis patients appeared to be characterized by a TCR beta motif composed of 7 to 9 highly homologous amino acid variants. Some TCR beta motif variants had previously been reported in synovial fluid and blood of reactive arthritis patients, which suggested common disease-initiation mechanisms. A CD8+ phenotype was shown by the disease-linked clones, which were found at relatively low frequencies in peripheral blood.

The sequencer listed for this sample is Illumina HiSeq 2500. Quantitative 5'-RACE with molecular barcodes was the method used to prepare the TCR beta libraries. The original methods were these. A new computational method based on a probabilistic model of VDJ rearrangement was used to identify disease-linked TCR variants. TCRdb reprocessed the public reads (quality trimming at Q25 with fastp, clone calling with MiXCR) and kept in-frame beta chains. Identical CDR3 proteins give one entry, which carries the most common genes and DNA. What appears here as the V and J calls and clone size reflects TCRdb's work, not the paper's. This sample lists about 240,000 distinct CDR3 sequences; 20% to 30% were detected once. Jointly, the top ten make up 0.5% to 0.75% of the sample. The germline V gene (reference sequence) specifies DFQATT as CDR1 and SNEGSKA as CDR2. V was cut back by 6 bases and J by 4 bases, leaving a gap of 16 bases between them. The CDR3 holds 14 amino acids from the cysteine to the phenylalanine. Left in the record is the CDR3 DNA by itself, 42 bases read in frame from the first base.

This TCR was sampled from a male donor with ankylosing spondylitis or in good health (not recorded which). The rearrangement joined TRBV20-1 to TRBJ2-1; a tentative D call is TRBD1 (5 bases match). The sequencing input was blood, either unsorted or a sorted T cell fraction (not recorded which). In nucleotides, the sequence is TGCAGTGCCCTCGATCCGAAGGGGTACAATGAGCAGTTCTTC. It codes for CSALDPKGYNEQFF.